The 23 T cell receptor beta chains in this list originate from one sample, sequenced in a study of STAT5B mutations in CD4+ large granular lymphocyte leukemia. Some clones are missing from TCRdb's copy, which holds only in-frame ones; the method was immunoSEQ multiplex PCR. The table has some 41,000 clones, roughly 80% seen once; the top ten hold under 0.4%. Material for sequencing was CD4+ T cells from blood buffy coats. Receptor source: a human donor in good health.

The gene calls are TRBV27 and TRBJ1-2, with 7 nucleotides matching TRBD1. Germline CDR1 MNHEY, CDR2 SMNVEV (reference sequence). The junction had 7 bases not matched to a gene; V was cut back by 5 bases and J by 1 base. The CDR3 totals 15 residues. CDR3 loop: CASSRQGGDNYGYTF. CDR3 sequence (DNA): TGTGCCAGCAGTCGACAGGGAGGGGATAACTATGGCTACACCTTC.

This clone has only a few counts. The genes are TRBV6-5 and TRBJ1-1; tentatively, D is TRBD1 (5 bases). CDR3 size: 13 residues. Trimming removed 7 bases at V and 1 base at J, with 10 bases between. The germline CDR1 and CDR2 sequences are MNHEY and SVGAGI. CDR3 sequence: CASKATGNTEAFF. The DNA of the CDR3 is TGTGCCAGCAAGGCTACAGGGAACACTGAAGCTTTCTTT.

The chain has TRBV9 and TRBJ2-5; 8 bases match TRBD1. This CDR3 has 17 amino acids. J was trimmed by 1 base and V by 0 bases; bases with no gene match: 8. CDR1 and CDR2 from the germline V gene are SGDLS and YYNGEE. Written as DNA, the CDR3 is TGTGCCAGCAGCGTAGGAGTAGGACAGGGTTCCCAAGAGACCCAGTACTTC. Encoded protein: CASSVGVGQGSQETQYF.

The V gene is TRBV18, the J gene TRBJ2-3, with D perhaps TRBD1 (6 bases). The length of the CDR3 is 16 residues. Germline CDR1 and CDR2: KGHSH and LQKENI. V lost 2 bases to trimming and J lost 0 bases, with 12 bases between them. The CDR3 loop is CASSPSGQSSTDTQYF. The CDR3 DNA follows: TGTGCCAGCTCACCAAGCGGACAGAGTAGCACAGATACGCAGTATTTT.

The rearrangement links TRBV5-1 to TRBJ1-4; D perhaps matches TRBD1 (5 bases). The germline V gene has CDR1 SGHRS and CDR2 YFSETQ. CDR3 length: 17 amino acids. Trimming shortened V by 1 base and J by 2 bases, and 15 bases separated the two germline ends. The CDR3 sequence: CASSLRGPGRTNEKLFF. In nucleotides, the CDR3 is TGCGCCAGCAGCTTGAGGGGTCCGGGTAGGACTAATGAAAAACTGTTTTTT.

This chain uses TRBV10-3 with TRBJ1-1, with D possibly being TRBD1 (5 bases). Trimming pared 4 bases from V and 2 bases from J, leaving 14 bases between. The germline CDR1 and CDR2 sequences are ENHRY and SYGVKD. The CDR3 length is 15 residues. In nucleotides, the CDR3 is TGTGCCATCAGTGGGGGGGGGAGATCCAACACTGAAGCTTTCTTT. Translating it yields CAISGGGRSNTEAFF.

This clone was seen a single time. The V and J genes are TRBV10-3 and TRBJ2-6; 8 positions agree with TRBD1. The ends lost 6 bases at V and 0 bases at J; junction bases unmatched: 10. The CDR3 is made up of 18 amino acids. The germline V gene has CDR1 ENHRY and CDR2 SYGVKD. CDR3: CAIRPRTGTLSGANVLTF. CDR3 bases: TGTGCCATCAGGCCAAGGACAGGGACGCTCTCTGGGGCCAACGTCCTGACTTTC.

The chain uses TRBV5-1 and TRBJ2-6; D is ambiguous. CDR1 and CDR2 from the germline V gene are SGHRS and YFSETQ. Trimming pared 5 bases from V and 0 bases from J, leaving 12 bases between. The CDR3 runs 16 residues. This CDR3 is CASSPGWGSGANVLTF. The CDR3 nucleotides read TGCGCCAGCAGTCCGGGTTGGGGCTCTGGGGCCAACGTCCTGACTTTC.

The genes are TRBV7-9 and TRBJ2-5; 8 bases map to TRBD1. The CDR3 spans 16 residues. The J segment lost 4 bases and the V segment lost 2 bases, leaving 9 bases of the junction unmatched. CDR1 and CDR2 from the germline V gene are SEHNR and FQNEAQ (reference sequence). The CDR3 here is CASSLNSQGALETQYF. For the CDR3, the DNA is TGTGCCAGCAGCTTAAACAGCCAGGGGGCTTTAGAGACCCAGTACTTC.

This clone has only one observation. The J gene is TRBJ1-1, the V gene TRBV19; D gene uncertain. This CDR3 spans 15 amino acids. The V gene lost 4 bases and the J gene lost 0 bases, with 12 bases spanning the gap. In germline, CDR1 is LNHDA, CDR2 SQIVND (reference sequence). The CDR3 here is CASSTEPIMNTEAFF. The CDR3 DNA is TGTGCCAGTAGTACCGAGCCTATAATGAACACTGAAGCTTTCTTT.

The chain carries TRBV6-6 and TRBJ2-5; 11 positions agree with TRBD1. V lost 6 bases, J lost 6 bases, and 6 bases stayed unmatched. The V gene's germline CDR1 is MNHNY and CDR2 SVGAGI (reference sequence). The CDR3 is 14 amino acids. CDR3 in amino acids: CASSRDRGIQTQYF. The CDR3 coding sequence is TGTGCCAGCAGCAGGGACAGGGGGATTCAGACCCAGTACTTC.

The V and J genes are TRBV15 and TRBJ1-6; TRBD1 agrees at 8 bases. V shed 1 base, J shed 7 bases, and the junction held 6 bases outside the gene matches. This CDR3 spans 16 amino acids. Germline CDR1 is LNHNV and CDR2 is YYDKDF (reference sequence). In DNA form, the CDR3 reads TGTGCCACCAGCAGAGCTCCAGGGGGCCGAAATTCACCCCTCCACTTT. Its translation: CATSRAPGGRNSPLHF.

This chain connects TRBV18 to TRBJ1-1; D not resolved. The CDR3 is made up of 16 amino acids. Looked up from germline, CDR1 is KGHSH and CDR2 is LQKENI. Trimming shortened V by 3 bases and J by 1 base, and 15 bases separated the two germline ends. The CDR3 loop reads CASSPTSLLRNTEAFF. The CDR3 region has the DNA TGTGCCAGCTCACCTACTTCCCTCCTTAGGAACACTGAAGCTTTCTTT.

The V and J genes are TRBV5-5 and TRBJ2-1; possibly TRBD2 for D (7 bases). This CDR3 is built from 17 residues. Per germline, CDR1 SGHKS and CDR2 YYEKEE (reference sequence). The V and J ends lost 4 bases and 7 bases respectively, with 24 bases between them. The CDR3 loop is CASSRGASDSIGNEQFF. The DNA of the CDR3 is TGTGCCAGCAGCCGGGGGGCTAGCGATAGCATTGGAAATGAGCAGTTCTTC.

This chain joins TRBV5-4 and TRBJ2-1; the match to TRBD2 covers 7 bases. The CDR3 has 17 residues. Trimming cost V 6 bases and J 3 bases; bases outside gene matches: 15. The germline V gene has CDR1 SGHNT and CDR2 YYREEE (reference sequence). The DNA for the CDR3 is TGTGCCAGCACAAGGTCTGGGGGGGTACCCAGCTACAATGAGCAGTTCTTC. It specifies CASTRSGGVPSYNEQFF.

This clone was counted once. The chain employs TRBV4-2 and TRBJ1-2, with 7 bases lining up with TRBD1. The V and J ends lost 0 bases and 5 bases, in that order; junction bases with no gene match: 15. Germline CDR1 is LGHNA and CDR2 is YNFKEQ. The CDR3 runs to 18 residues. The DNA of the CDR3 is TGTGCCAGCAGCCAAGATAGGTTTTCCGGGACAGAGTTTTATGGCTACACCTTC. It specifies CASSQDRFSGTEFYGYTF.

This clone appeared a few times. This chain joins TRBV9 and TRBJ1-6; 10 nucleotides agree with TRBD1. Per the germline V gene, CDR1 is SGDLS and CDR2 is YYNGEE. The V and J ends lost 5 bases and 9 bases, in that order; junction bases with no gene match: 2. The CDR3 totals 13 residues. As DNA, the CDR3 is TGTGCCAGCAGTCGGACAGGGGGTTCACCCCTCCACTTT. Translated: CASSRTGGSPLHF.

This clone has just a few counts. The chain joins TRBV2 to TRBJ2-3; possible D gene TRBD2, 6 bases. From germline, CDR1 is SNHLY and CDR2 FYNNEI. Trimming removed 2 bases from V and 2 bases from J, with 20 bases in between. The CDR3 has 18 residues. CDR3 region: CASSENVGGTSYTDTQYF. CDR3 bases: TGTGCCAGCAGTGAAAACGTTGGGGGGACCTCCTACACAGATACGCAGTATTTT.

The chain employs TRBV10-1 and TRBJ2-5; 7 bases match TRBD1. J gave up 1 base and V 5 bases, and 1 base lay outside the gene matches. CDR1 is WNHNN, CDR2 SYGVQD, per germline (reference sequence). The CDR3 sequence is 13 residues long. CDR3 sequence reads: CASSRDSQETQYF. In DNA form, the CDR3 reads TGCGCCAGCAGTCGGGACAGCCAAGAGACCCAGTACTTC.

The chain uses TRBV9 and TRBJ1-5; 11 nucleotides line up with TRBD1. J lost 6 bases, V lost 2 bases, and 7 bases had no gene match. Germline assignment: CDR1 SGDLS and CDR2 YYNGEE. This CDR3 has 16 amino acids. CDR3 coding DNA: TGTGCCAGCAGCGTCGGGACAGGGGGACTGGGTCAGCCCCAGCATTTT. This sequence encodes CASSVGTGGLGQPQHF.

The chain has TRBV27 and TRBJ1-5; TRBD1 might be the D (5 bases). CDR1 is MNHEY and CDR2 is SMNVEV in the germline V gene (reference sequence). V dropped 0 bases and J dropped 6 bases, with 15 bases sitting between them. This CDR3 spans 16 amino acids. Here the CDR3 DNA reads TGTGCCAGCAGTTTATCGTTCAGGGACGGCGGTCAGCCCCAGCATTTT. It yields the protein CASSLSFRDGGQPQHF.

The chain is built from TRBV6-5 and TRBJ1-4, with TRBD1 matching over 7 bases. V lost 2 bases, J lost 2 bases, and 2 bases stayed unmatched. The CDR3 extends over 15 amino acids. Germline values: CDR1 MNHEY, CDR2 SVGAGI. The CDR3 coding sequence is TGTGCCAGCAGTTACACGACAGGGACTAATGAAAAACTGTTTTTT. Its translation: CASSYTTGTNEKLFF.

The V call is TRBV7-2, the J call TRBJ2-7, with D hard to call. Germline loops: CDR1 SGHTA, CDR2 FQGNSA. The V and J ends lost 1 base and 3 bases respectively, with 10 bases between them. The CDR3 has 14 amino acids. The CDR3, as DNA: TGTGCCAGCAGCTTAGTAGGCGCGAACTACGAGCAGTACTTC. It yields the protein CASSLVGANYEQYF. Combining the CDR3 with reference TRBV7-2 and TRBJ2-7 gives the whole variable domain GAGVSQSPSNKVTEKGKDVELRCDPISGHTALYWYRQSLGQGLEFLIYFQGNSAPDKSGLPSDRFSAERTGGSVSTLTIQRTQQEDSAVYLCASSLVGANYEQYFGPGTRLTVT.